The 5 T cell receptor beta chains presented below share a single source sample, sequenced in a study of T cell clonality in common variable immunodeficiency. Method: immunoSEQ multiplex PCR; TCRdb's copy keeps in-frame clones and lacks some. There are about 52,000 clones in the sample, none observed a single time. The sample consisted of peripheral blood mononuclear cells. The receptor set was obtained from a person aged 18-70 years in good health.

Many counts were recorded for this clone. Read sequence stops 3 residues before the CDR3 end, and the germline J gene provides the missing end. The genes are TRBV9 and TRBJ2-3; D is perhaps TRBD1 (6 bases). The V gene's germline CDR1 is SGDLS and CDR2 YYNGEE. V was shortened by 3 bases and J by 1 base, with 12 bases between the two germline ends. CDR3 length: 15 residues. CDR3 DNA (partial): TGTGCCAGCAGCGCCGGACAGATAGGCACAGATACG. Its translation is CASSAGQIGTDT. The entire CDR3 sequence reads CASSAGQIGTDTQYF.

This clone was recorded at least ten times. The observed sequence ends 3 residues before the CDR3 terminus, with the missing tail filled in from the germline J gene. This sequence joins TRBV19 and TRBJ1-2; D might be TRBD1 (6 bases). The CDR3 is made up of 15 amino acids. V shed 4 bases and J shed 7 bases, with 19 bases lying between them. The germline V gene encodes CDR1 LNHDA and CDR2 SQIVND (reference sequence). The chain's CDR3 is CASSRGGAQGSGYTF. The CDR3 bases that were read are TGTGCCAGTAGTAGGGGCGGCGCACAGGGTAGTGGC.

This clone was seen ten or more times. The CDR3 end lies 3 residues beyond the end of the read and is filled in from the germline J gene. The rearrangement joins TRBV12-3 or TRBV12-4 to TRBJ2-7, with 9 nucleotides matching TRBD1. This CDR3 contains 14 residues. The trim removed 6 bases at V and 2 bases at J, leaving 5 bases unmatched. CDR3 residues: CASSQTGGTYEQYF. The covered CDR3 bases are TGTGCCAGCAGCCAGACAGGGGGGACCTACGAG.

This clone has at least ten counts. The missing CDR3 end, 3 residues past where the read stops, is filled in from the germline J gene. The chain links TRBV12-3 or TRBV12-4 to TRBJ2-1; a possible D gene is TRBD1 (6 bases). The CDR3 is made up of 15 amino acids. V was pared by 6 bases and J by 7 bases, with 19 bases between. CDR3 loop: CASRVQGGGLNEQFF. The part of the CDR3 DNA that was read is TGTGCCAGCAGAGTACAGGGTGGAGGTTTGAATGAG.

This clone was observed at least ten times. The CDR3 end falls 3 residues outside the read, so it is completed with the germline J gene. The V call is TRBV10-1, the J call TRBJ2-1, with D maybe TRBD2 (5 bases). This CDR3 has 14 residues. Trimming removed 5 bases at V and 6 bases at J, with 14 bases between. Germline CDR1 is WNHNN and CDR2 is SYGVQD (reference sequence). CDR3 amino acids: CASSLGPAGNEQFF. Incomplete CDR3 DNA: TGCGCCAGCAGTCTGGGCCCCGCGGGCAATGAG.